What follows are 3 T cell receptor beta chains derived from one specimen sequenced in a study of shared clonotypes between healthy human individuals. Sequencing was performed with immunoSEQ multiplex PCR; in TCRdb, only in-frame clones are kept and a portion is missing. The sample includes some 1.5 million clones, 95% to 99% of them seen just once. Sequences were obtained from naive CD4+ T cells sorted from blood. Noted subset: CD45RA+ positively selected. These receptors all come from a young man in good health.

The rearrangement links TRBV7-9 to TRBJ1-3; D is unclear. This CDR3 is 12 amino acids long. Germline V CDR1 and CDR2: SEHNR, FQNEAQ (reference sequence). V dropped 5 bases and J dropped 8 bases, with 10 bases sitting between them. The CDR3 DNA follows: TGTGCCAGCAGCCCCCTCCGGGACACCATATATTTT. Protein product: CASSPLRDTIYF.

This chain joins TRBV5-1 and TRBJ1-2, with a possible D match to TRBD1 (6 bases). The ends were cut back, 4 bases at V and 4 bases at J, with 17 bases in the middle. The V gene's germline CDR1 is SGHRS and CDR2 YFSETQ. The CDR3 spans 15 residues. The CDR3 here is CASSVEGHQSYGYTF. The DNA of the CDR3 is TGCGCCAGCAGCGTGGAGGGACACCAAAGCTATGGCTACACCTTC.

This chain connects TRBV7-2 to TRBJ1-5, with D unresolved. CDR3 size: 13 residues. V was trimmed by 3 bases and J by 0 bases, leaving 3 bases between them. Germline values: CDR1 SGHTA, CDR2 FQGNSA. The CDR3 is CASSFNSNQPQHF. CDR3 DNA: TGTGCCAGCAGCTTCAATAGCAATCAGCCCCAGCATTTT.